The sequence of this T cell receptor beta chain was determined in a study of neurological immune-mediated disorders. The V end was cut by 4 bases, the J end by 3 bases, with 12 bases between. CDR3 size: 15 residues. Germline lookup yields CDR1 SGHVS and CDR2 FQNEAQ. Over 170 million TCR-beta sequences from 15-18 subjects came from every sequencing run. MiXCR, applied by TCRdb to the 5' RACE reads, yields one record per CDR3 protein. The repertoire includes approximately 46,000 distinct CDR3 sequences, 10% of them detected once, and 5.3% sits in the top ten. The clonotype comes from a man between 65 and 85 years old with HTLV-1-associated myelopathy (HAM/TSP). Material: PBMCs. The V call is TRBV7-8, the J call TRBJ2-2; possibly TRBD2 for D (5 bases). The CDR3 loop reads CASSWSGQDTGELFF. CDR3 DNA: TGTGCCAGCAGCTGGAGCGGCCAGGACACCGGGGAGCTGTTTTTT.